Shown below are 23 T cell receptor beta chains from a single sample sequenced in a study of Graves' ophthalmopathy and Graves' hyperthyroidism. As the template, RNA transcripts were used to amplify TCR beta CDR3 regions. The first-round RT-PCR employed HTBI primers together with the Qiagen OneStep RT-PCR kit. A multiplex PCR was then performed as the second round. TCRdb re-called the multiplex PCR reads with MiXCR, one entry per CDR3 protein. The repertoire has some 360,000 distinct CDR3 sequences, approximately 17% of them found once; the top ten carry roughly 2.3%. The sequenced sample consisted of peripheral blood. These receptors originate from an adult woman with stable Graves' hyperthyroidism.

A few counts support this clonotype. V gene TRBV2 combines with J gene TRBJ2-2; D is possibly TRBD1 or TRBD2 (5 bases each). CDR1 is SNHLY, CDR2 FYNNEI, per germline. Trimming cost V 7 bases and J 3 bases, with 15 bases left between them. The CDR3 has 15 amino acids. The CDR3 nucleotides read TGTGCCAGCATGCCCGGGACCACTTACACCGGGGAGCTGTTTTTT. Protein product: CASMPGTTYTGELFF.

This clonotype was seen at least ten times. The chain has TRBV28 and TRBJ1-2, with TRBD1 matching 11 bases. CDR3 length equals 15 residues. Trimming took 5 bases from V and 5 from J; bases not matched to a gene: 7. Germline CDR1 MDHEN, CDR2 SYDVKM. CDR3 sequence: CASSEPGQGVYGYTF. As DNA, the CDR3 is TGTGCCAGCAGTGAGCCGGGACAGGGGGTATATGGCTACACCTTC.

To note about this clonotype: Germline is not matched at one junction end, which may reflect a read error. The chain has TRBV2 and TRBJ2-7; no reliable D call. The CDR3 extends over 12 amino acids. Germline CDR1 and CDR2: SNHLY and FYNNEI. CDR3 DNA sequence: TGTGCCAGCACTCTACAGTCCTACGATCAGTACTTC. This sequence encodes CASTLQSYDQYF.

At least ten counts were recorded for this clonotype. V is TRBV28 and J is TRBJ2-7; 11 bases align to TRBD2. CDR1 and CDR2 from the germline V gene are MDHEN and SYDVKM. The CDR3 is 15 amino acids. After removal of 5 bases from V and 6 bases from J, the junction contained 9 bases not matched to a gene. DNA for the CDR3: TGTGCCAGCAGTATCTTTAGCGGGAGGGCCGTCGAGCAGTACTTC. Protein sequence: CASSIFSGRAVEQYF.

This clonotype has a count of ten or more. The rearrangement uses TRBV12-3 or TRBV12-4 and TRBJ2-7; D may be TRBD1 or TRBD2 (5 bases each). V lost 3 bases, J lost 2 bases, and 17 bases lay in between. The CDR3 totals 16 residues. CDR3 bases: TGTGCCAGCAGTTTTTACGAAGGGACGCAAACCTACGAGCAGTACTTC. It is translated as CASSFYEGTQTYEQYF.

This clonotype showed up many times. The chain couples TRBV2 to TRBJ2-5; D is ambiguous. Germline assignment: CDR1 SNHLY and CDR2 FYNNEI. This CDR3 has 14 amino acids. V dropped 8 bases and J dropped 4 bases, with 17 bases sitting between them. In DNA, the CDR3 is TGTGCCAGCTCCGACATCGGGCGTGGAGAGACCCAGTACTTC. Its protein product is CASSDIGRGETQYF.

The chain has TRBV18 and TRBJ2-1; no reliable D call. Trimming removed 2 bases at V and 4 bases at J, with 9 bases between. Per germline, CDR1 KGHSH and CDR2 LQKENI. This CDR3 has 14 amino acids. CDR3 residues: CASSPLAEYNEQFF. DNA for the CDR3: TGTGCCAGCTCACCATTGGCAGAATACAATGAGCAGTTCTTC.

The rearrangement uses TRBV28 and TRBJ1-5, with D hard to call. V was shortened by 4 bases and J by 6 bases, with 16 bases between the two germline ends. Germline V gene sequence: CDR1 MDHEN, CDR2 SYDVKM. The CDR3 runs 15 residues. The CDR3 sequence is CASSSPPAGIQPQHF. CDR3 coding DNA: TGTGCCAGCAGTTCTCCCCCAGCGGGGATTCAGCCCCAGCATTTT.

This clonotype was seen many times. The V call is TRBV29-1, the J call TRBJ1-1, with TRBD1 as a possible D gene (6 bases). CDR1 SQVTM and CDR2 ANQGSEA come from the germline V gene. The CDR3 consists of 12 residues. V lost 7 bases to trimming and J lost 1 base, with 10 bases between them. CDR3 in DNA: TGCAGCGCTACCAGGGGGAACACTGAAGCTTTCTTT. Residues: CSATRGNTEAFF.

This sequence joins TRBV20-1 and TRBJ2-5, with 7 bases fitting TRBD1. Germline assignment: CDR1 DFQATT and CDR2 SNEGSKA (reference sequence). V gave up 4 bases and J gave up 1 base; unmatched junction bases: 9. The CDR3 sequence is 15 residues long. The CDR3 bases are TGCAGTGCTATTCCCCTACAGGGGAGCCAAGAGACCCAGTACTTC. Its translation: CSAIPLQGSQETQYF.

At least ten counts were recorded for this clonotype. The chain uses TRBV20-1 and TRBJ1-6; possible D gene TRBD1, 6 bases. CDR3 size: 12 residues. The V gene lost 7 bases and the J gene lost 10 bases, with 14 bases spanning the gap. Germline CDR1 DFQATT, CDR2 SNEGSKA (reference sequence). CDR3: CSGQEGESPLHF. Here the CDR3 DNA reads TGCAGTGGCCAGGAGGGGGAATCACCCCTCCACTTT.

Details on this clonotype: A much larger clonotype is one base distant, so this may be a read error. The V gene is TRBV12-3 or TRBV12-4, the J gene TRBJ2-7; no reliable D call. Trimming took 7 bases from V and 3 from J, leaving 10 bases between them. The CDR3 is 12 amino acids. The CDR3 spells CASIFLDYEQYF. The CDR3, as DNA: TGTGCCAGCATTTTCCTAGACTACGAGCAGTACTTC.

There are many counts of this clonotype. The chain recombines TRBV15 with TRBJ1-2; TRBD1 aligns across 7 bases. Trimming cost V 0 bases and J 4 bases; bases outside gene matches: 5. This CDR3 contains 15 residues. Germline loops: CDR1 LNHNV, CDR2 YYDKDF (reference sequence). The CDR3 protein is CATSRDYDRAYGYTF. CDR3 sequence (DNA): TGTGCCACCAGCAGAGACTACGACAGGGCCTATGGCTACACCTTC. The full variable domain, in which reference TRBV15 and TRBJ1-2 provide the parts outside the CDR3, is DAMVIQNPRYQVTQFGKPVTLSCSQTLNHNVMYWYQQKSSQAPKLLFHYYDKDFNNEADTPDNFQSRRPNTSFCFLDIRSPGLGDTAMYLCATSRDYDRAYGYTFGSGTRLTVV.

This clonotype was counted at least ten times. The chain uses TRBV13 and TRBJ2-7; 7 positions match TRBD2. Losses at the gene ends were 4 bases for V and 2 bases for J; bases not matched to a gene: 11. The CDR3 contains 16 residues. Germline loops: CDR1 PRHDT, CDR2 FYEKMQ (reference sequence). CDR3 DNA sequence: TGTGCCAGCAGCTCTGCGCCGGGACTATCGCCCTACGAGCAGTACTTC. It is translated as CASSSAPGLSPYEQYF.

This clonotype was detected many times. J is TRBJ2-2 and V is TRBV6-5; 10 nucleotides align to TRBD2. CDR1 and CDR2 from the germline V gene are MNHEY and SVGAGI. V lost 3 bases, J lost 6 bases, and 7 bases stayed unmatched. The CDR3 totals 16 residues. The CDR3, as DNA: TGTGCCAGCAGTTATTCGGGGCTAGCGGGAGCCGGGGAGCTGTTTTTT. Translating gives CASSYSGLAGAGELFF.

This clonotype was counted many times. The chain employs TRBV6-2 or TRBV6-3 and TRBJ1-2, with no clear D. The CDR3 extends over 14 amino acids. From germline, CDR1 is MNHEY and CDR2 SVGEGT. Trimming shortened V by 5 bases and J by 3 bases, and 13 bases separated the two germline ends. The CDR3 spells CASSAALIHYGYTF. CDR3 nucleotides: TGTGCCAGCAGTGCCGCCTTGATACACTATGGCTACACCTTC.

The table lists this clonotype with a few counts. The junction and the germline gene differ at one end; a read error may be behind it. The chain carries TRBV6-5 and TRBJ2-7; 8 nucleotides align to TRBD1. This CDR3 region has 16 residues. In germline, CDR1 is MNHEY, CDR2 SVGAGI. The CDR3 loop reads CASSYSGQVTNYDQYF. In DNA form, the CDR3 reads TGTGCCAGCAGTTACTCGGGACAGGTAACCAATTACGATCAGTACTTC.

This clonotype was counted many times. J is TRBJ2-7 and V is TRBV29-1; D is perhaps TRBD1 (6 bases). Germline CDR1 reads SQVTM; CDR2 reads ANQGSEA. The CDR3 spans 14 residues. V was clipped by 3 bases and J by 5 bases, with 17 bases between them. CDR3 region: CSVDIEGVRDEQYF. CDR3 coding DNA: TGCAGCGTTGACATTGAGGGGGTTCGGGACGAGCAGTACTTC.

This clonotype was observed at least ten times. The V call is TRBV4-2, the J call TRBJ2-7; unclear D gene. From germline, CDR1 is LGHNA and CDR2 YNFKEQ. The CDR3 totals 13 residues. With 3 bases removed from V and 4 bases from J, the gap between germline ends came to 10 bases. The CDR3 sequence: CASSHATIYEQYF. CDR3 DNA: TGTGCCAGCAGCCATGCTACTATTTACGAGCAGTACTTC.

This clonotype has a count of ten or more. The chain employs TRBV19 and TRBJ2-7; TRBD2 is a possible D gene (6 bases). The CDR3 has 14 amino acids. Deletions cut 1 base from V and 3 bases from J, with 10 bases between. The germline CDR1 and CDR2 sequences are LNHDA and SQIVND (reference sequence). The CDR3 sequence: CASSIGNSGYEQYF. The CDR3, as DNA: TGTGCCAGTAGTATAGGGAATAGCGGCTACGAGCAGTACTTC.

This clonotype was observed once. The CDR3 DNA sequence: TGTGCCAGTAGTTACGGCGGGATGGCCCCCTACGAGCAGTACTTC. This translates into CASSYGGMAPYEQYF. J is TRBJ2-7 and V is TRBV19, with a weak D call TRBD2 (6 bases). The CDR3 loop spans 15 amino acids. Germline-derived CDR1 and CDR2 are LNHDA and SQIVND (reference sequence). V was clipped by 5 bases and J by 2 bases, with 16 bases between them.

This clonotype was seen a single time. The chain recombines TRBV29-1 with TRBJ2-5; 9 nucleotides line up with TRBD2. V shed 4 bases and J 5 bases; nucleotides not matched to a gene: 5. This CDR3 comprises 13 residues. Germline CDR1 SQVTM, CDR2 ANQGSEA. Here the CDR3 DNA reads TGCAGCGTTGGAGGAAGCGGGAGGGAGACCCAGTACTTC. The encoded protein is CSVGGSGRETQYF.

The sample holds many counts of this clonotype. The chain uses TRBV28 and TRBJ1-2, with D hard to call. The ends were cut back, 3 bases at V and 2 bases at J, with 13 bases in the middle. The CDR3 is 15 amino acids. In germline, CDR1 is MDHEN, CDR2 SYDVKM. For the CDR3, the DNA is TGTGCCAGCAGTTTTCTTCTACGGACCAACTATGGCTACACCTTC. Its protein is CASSFLLRTNYGYTF.